This T cell receptor (beta chain) was recovered during a study of OX40 agonist ivuxolimab in advanced cancers. Study-level background: Ivuxolimab is a fully human IgG2 antibody that activates OX40 (CD134). Study observations and caveats: Expanded clones belonging to CD8+ T cells outnumbered, on average, those of CD4+.

A note on this clone: Antigen: not known.

Repertoires were generated with immunoSEQ multiplex PCR, while TCRdb's copy carries only in-frame clones and drops some. This table has about 63,000 clones, about three quarters appearing once. This specimen consisted of CD4+ or CD8+ T cells sorted from blood, obtained in a trial of the OX40 agonist ivuxolimab. This TCR derives from an adult with an advanced solid tumor such as melanoma, head and neck, liver or kidney cancer.

The CDR3 loop reads CASSRSDLTFYEQYF. The DNA for the CDR3 is TGCGCCAGCAGCAGATCGGACTTAACGTTCTACGAGCAGTACTTC. The chain carries TRBV5-1 and TRBJ2-5, with D perhaps matching TRBD2 (5 bases). Matching the DNA end better, TRBJ2-7 makes the J call doubtful. This CDR3 has 15 amino acids. CDR1 and CDR2 (germline): SGHRS, YFSETQ.